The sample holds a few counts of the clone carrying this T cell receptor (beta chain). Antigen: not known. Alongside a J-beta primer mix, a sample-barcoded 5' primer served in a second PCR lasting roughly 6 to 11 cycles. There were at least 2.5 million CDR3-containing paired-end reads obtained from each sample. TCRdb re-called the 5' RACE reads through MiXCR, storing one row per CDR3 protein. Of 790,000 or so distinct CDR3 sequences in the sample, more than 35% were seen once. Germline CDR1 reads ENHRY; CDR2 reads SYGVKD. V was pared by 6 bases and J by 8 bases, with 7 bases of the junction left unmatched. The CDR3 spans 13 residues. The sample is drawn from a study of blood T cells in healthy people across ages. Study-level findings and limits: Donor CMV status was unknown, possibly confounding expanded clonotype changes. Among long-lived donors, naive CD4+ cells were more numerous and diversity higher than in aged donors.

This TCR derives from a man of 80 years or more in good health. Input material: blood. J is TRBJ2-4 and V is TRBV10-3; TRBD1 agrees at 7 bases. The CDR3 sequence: CAIRETGSDIQYF. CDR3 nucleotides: TGTGCCATCAGGGAGACAGGGTCGGACATTCAGTACTTC.